This is a list of T cell receptor beta chains from one sample in a study of shared clonotypes between healthy human individuals. The method was immunoSEQ multiplex PCR; TCRdb's version includes in-frame clones alone and lacks a portion of them. This sample has just over 2,000,000 clones; roughly 94% occur once, and the top ten carry around 0.13%. The specimen was naive CD4+ T cells sorted from blood. These receptors were taken from a man aged 18 to 30 in good health. Each CDR3 is given without its conserved first and last residue. The order of the fields is J gene, V gene, CDR3 protein.

TRBJ1-2,TRBV10-2,ASSEMGQWAGYT
TRBJ2-5,TRBV5-8,ASRQTGGETQY
TRBJ2-4,TRBV6-5,ASNGQGDIQY
TRBJ1-1,TRBV19,ASSIRGLAEAF
TRBJ2-7,TRBV6-4,ASSDYREKKNEQY
TRBJ1-1,TRBV10-1,ASSPGTGDRHTEAF
TRBJ1-3,TRBV9,ASSLRDSVSGNTIY
TRBJ2-2,TRBV7-8,ASSLTGTPFAGELF
TRBJ2-7,TRBV2,ASSFEGLSIEQY
TRBJ2-1,TRBV11-2,ASSLTTGYNEQF
TRBJ2-6,TRBV7-2,ASSLNSGALGGANVLT
TRBJ2-5,TRBV6-1,ASSTRTGMMETQY
TRBJ2-7,TRBV6-6,ASSYSGGSYEQY
TRBJ1-5,TRBV7-8,ASSPVDSEGPQH
TRBJ2-2,TRBV9,ASSPYGTLDTGELF
TRBJ2-5,TRBV7-8,ASSPLIETQY
TRBJ1-2,TRBV18,ASSEQPGQMLGYT
TRBJ2-7,TRBV7-8,ASSFASSSYEQY
TRBJ1-1,TRBV5-1,ASGNVGGTEAF
TRBJ1-6,TRBV19,ASSIGLRVDSPLH
TRBJ2-1,TRBV27,ASSLQGLADPYNEQF
TRBJ2-5,TRBV21-1,ASSKATGGQETQY
TRBJ2-7,TRBV27,ASSSAQGSYEQY
TRBJ2-7,TRBV2,ASSPGTEREQY
TRBJ1-2,TRBV4-1,ASSQGWSGYT
TRBJ1-1,TRBV29-1,SVESGRTEAF
TRBJ1-4,TRBV5-1,ASSSGQVNEKLF
TRBJ2-1,TRBV14,ASSQTRSEIGNEQF
TRBJ2-2,TRBV29-1,SVERDRTGELF
TRBJ2-1,TRBV30,AWRTGTVGNEQF